This T cell receptor (beta chain) appears in the sequencing data of a study of blood T cells in healthy people across ages. Study results and caveats: Across the age range, TCR beta diversity per million T cells fell in a roughly linear way. Aged donors had fewer naive CD4+ cells and lower diversity than long-lived donors. It was not known whether donors were CMV positive (a possible confounder of expanded clonotype changes).

About this clonotype: What it binds is not known.

PCR was performed a second time for about 7 to 11 cycles using a sample-barcoded 5' primer and a J-beta primer mix. Each CDR3 protein is one row after TCRdb ran MiXCR on the 5' RACE reads. The data hold around 780,000 distinct CDR3 sequences, with roughly 56% observed a single time. V was pared by 11 bases and J by 7 bases, with 12 bases between. The CDR3 runs 12 residues. Germline V lookup: CDR1 MNHEY, CDR2 SMNVEV (reference sequence). The sample comprised blood. The V gene is TRBV27, the J gene TRBJ1-6; the D is unclear. The sequence was collected from a man aged 40-50 years in good health. CDR3 coding DNA: TGTGCCTCGACCGGTGGGAATTCACCCCTCCACTTT. This sequence encodes CASTGGNSPLHF.